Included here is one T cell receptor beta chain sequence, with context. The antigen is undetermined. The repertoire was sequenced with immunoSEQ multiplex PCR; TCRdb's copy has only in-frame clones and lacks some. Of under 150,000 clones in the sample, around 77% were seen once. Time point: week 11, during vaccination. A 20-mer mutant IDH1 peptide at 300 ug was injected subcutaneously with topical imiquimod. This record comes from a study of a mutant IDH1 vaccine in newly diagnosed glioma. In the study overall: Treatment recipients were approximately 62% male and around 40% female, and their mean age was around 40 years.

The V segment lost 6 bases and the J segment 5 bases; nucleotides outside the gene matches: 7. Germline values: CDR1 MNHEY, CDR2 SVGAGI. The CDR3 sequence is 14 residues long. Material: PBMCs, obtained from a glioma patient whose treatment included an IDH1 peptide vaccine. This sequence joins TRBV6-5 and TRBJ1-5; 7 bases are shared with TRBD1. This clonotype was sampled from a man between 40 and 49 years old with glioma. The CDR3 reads CASRPQGSYQPQHF. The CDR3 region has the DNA TGTGCCAGCAGACCACAGGGGTCCTATCAGCCCCAGCATTTT.